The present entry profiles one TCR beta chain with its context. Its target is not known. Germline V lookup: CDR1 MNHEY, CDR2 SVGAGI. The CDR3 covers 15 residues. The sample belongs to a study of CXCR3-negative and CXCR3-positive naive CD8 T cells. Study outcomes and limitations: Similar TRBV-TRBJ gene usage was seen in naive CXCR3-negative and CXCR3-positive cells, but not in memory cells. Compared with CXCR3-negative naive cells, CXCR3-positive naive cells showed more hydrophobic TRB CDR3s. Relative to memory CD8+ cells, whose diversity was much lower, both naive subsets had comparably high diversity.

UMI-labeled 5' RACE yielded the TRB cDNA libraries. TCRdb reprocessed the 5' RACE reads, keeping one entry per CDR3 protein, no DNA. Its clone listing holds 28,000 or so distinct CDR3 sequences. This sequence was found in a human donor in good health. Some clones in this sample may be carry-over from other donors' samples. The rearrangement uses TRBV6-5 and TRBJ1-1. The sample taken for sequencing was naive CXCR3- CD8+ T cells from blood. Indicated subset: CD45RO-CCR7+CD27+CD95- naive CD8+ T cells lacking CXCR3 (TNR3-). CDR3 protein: CASSYLGSLGTEAFF.